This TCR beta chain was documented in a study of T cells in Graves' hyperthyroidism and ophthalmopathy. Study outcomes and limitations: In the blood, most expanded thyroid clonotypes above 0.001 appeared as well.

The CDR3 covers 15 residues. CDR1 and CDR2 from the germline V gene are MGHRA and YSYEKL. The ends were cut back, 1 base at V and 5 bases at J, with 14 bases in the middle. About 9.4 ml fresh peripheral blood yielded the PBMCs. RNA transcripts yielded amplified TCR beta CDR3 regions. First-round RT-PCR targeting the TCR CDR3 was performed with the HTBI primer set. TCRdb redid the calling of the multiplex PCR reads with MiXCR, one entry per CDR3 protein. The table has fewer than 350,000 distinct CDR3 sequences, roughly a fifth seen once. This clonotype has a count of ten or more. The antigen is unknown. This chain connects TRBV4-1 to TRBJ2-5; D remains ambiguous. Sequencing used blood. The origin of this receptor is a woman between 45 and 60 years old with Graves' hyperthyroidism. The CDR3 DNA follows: TGCGCCAGCAGCCAAGGGGTCCTCCCCTATGAGACCCAGTACTTC. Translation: CASSQGVLPYETQYF.